The 8 T cell receptor beta chains below come from one sample, sequenced in a study of regulatory T cells in long-lasting Graves disease. Combining iRepertoire HTBI primers with Arm-PCR of CDR3 regions, the authors built TCR beta libraries. A single record per CDR3 protein comes from TCRdb applying MiXCR to the multiplex PCR reads. The sample yields around 300,000 distinct CDR3 sequences, 20% to 25% seen once. Time point denoted: persistent/refractory GD, antithyroid drugs over 5 years with positive TRAb. PBMC-extracted RNA yielded the TCR library. Sequencing was performed on peripheral blood mononuclear cells (PBMCs), taken when the disease was refractory, from a patient treated with antithyroid drugs. The receptors were gathered from a female donor with Graves disease.

This clonotype was seen only a few times. This chain joins TRBV6-1 and TRBJ2-7; D not resolved. The V gene's germline CDR1 is MNHNS and CDR2 SASEGT. There are 15 residues in the CDR3. Trimming stripped 8 bases from V and 3 bases from J, with 20 bases between. This CDR3 is CASSKGPDLNYEQYF. The CDR3 DNA reads TGTGCCAGCTCGAAAGGTCCCGACCTCAACTACGAGCAGTACTTC.

This clonotype was counted between two and nine times. J is TRBJ2-1 and V is TRBV7-9, with TRBD2 identical over 14 bases. With V trimmed by 5 bases and J by 6 bases, 6 bases remained unmatched. Germline CDR1 and CDR2: SEHNR and FQNEAQ (reference sequence). This CDR3 has 16 amino acids. CDR3 sequence reads: CASSARGTSGSNEQFF. The CDR3 DNA reads TGTGCCAGCAGCGCCAGGGGGACTAGCGGGAGCAATGAGCAGTTCTTC.

This rearrangement joins TRBV5-1 to TRBJ2-2, with D uncertain. Germline CDR1 SGHRS, CDR2 YFSETQ. The CDR3 is 14 amino acids. V was trimmed by 1 base and J by 3 bases, leaving 7 bases between them. The CDR3, as DNA: TGCGCCAGCAGCTTGTTCAGAGACACCGGGGAGCTGTTTTTT. As protein: CASSLFRDTGELFF.

The chain carries TRBV29-1 and TRBJ1-2, with TRBD1 identical over 8 bases. CDR1 is SQVTM and CDR2 is ANQGSEA in the germline V gene. V dropped 1 base and J dropped 4; count of bases not matched to a gene: 8. The CDR3 extends over 15 amino acids. CDR3 protein: CSVEARQGMGYGYTF. CDR3 nucleotide sequence: TGCAGCGTTGAAGCCCGACAGGGGATGGGCTATGGCTACACCTTC.

This clonotype came up many times. V and J are TRBV7-9 and TRBJ2-5; D uncertain. V was cut by 5 bases and J by 5 bases, with 18 bases left in between. The CDR3 has 15 amino acids. The germline V gene has CDR1 SEHNR and CDR2 FQNEAQ (reference sequence). In DNA form, the CDR3 reads TGTGCCAGCAGCACACCCGACGACTCCTGGGAGACCCAGTACTTC. Residues: CASSTPDDSWETQYF. The whole variable domain, filled in from reference TRBV7-9 and TRBJ2-5, reads DTGVSQNPRHKITKRGQNVTFRCDPISEHNRLYWYRQTLGQGPEFLTYFQNEAQLEKSRLLSDRFSAERPKGSFSTLEIQRTEQGDSAMYLCASSTPDDSWETQYFGPGTRLLVL.

This clonotype occurred a few times. The chain has TRBV4-1 and TRBJ2-7, with a tentative D call TRBD1 (5 bases). This CDR3 has 16 amino acids. The germline CDR1 and CDR2 sequences are MGHRA and YSYEKL. Trimming stripped 1 base from V and 4 bases from J, with 17 bases between. CDR3 amino acids: CASSQGEGHKPYEQYF. The CDR3 bases are TGCGCCAGCAGCCAAGGAGAAGGACATAAGCCATACGAGCAGTACTTC.

This clonotype was seen a handful of times. The chain uses TRBV6-1 and TRBJ2-7; perhaps TRBD1 as D (6 bases). The germline gives CDR1 MNHNS, CDR2 SASEGT. The V end lost 1 base, the J end lost 5 bases, and 15 bases lay between the germline ends. This CDR3 contains 15 residues. CDR3 protein: CASSEGGRGINEQYF. The CDR3 nucleotides read TGTGCCAGCAGTGAAGGGGGCAGGGGAATCAACGAGCAGTACTTC.

This clonotype was seen at least ten times. The chain links TRBV28 to TRBJ1-1; D uncertain. The ends were cut back, 6 bases at V and 0 bases at J, with 8 bases in the middle. CDR3 length: 13 amino acids. Germline V lookup: CDR1 MDHEN, CDR2 SYDVKM. The CDR3 sequence: CASSQEVNTEAFF. DNA for the CDR3: TGTGCCAGCAGCCAGGAGGTGAACACTGAAGCTTTCTTT. Supplemented by reference TRBV28 and TRBJ1-1, the full variable domain reads DVKVTQSSRYLVKRTGEKVFLECVQDMDHENMFWYRQDPGLGLRLIYFSYDVKMKEKGDIPEGYSVSREKKERFSLILESASTNQTSMYLCASSQEVNTEAFFGQGTRLTVV.